This T cell receptor (beta chain) was captured in a study of blood T cell repertoires in COVID-19. Whole-study context: Material from acute and convalescent COVID-19 was sourced from the United States, Italy and Spain. PBMCs, B-cell-depleted T cells, or T cells were the source of the cDNA or gDNA that made up the material.

Germline values: CDR1 MNHEY, CDR2 SMNVEV (reference sequence). This CDR3 is built from 17 residues. V lost 3 bases, J lost 5 bases, and 12 bases stayed unmatched. Per the authors' pipeline: Reference gene primer amplification gave nucleated cell count estimates. Clones were sequenced by immunoSEQ multiplex PCR, and TCRdb holds only the in-frame ones, with some missing. V and J calls and clone size are copied from that table; D and trimming were computed from the DNA. The table has about 25,000 clones, around 86% seen once; the top ten hold less than 20%. This TCR was sampled from a woman of 80 years or more with acute or convalescent COVID-19. The sample was peripheral blood. This chain joins TRBV27 and TRBJ1-2; the match to TRBD1 covers 10 bases. The CDR3 DNA sequence: TGTGCCAGCAGTTTGGGACAGGGGCGATCCTTTTCGTATGGCTACACCTTC. It codes for CASSLGQGRSFSYGYTF.